The T cell receptor (beta chain) under discussion was sequenced for a study of blood T cell repertoires in COVID-19. Overall study: Italy, Spain and the United States were the sources of the convalescent and acute COVID-19 samples.

Participants were placed into cohorts based on the clinical history they reported. In the study's own analysis: Amplified reference gene primers provided the basis for estimating nucleated cell counts. Produced via immunoSEQ multiplex PCR; TCRdb's table is partial and in-frame only. The DNA was the basis for D and trimming; V, J and clone size are from that table. This table holds about 160,000 clones, 83% found once. V lost 0 bases, J lost 0 bases, and 9 bases lay in between. The CDR3 spans 16 residues. Germline CDR1 is WNHNN and CDR2 is SYGVQD (reference sequence). This TCR derives from a woman in her fifties or sixties in a cohort exposed to, infected with or recovered from COVID-19 (not recorded which). The chain employs TRBV10-1 and TRBJ2-1; TRBD2 is a possible D gene (5 bases). The source material was PBMCs or T cells enriched from blood (not recorded which). CDR3: CASSESGDLSYNEQFF. CDR3 coding DNA: TGCGCCAGCAGTGAGTCCGGGGATCTCTCCTACAATGAGCAGTTCTTC.